The text below deals with one TCR beta chain. The antigen is unknown. The data derive from a study of vaccination effects on CD4 cells after COVID-19. Study as a whole: Samples were taken post-vaccine, and their median timing was 72 days after the second dose. General study findings and limits: Clones that were induced by infection or by vaccine showed marked contraction late after vaccination.

Profiled with immunoSEQ multiplex PCR; TCRdb holds only in-frame clones, not every one. In the table there are about 24,000 clones, around 74% of which are singletons. Viral peptide pool expansion of antigen-specific CD4+ T cells preceded sequencing in the ViraFEST assay. At the end of 9 to 11 days of culture, CD4+ T cells were isolated. The cohort was immunized with two doses of either the BNT162b2 or mRNA-1273 vaccine. Absence of prior SARS-CoV-2 infection characterized the vaccine recipients, who showed negative nucleocapsid antibodies. Trimming shortened V by 3 bases and J by 5 bases, and 19 bases separated the two germline ends. This CDR3 contains 16 residues. Germline V CDR1 and CDR2: LGHDT, YNNKEL (reference sequence).

This chain connects TRBV3-1 (or the pseudogene TRBV3-2) to TRBJ1-1; D perhaps matches TRBD1 (5 bases). This material consisted of CD4+ T cells from PBMCs cultured with HCoV-NL63 spike peptides, taken after COVID-19 vaccination. This TCR derives from a human donor who received a COVID-19 vaccine. The CDR3 here is CASSHRLLTKGTEAFF. CDR3 nucleotides: TGTGCCAGCAGCCATCGCCTTCTAACGAAGGGGACTGAAGCTTTCTTT.